This T cell receptor (beta chain) originates from a study of T cells in Graves' hyperthyroidism and ophthalmopathy. This clonotype showed up many times. Deletions cut 4 bases from V and 2 bases from J, with 11 bases between. This CDR3 has 14 residues. Germline V gene lookup returns CDR1 LGHNT and CDR2 FRNRAP. The study left out patients who had uncontrolled infection, other autoimmune disease, pregnancy or lactation. Clinical symptoms, serum thyroxine and TRAb, thyroid ultrasound and orbital computed tomography were used for the diagnoses. Amplified TCR beta CDR3 regions came from RNA transcripts. An initial round of RT-PCR targeting the TCR CDR3 relied on the HTBI primer set. TCRdb independently ran MiXCR on the multiplex PCR reads; one entry per CDR3 protein. The sample lists about 520,000 distinct CDR3 sequences; around 20% were seen once.

Material for sequencing was blood. The chain couples TRBV12-5 to TRBJ2-5; a possible D gene is TRBD1 (6 bases). This TCR came from a man aged 18-30 years with Graves' hyperthyroidism. The CDR3 here is CASGSEGQQETQYF. The CDR3 DNA follows: TGTGCTAGTGGTTCAGAAGGACAGCAAGAGACCCAGTACTTC. The full variable domain, completed using reference TRBV12-5 and TRBJ2-5, is DARVTQTPRHKVTEMGQEVTMRCQPILGHNTVFWYRQTMMQGLELLAYFRNRAPLDDSGMPKDRFSAEMPDATLATLKIQPSEPRDSAVYFCASGSEGQQETQYFGPGTRLLVL.